A selection of T cell receptor beta chains follows, all from one sample in a study of tumor-infiltrating lymphocytes in primary liver carcinoma. MiXCR, run by TCRdb on the multiplex PCR reads, gives a single entry per CDR3 protein. This sample has 95,000 to 150,000 distinct CDR3 sequences, with 55% to 75% found just once. Sequencing was done on a sample of liver tumor tissue from sampling region 3. Receptor source: a woman aged 60-75 years with primary liver carcinoma and hepatitis B virus infection. The CDR3 runs from the conserved cysteine through the conserved F or W. The order of the fields is V gene, clone size, J gene, D gene, CDR3 DNA, CDR3 protein. A D gene is named only where the DNA matches it firmly. Clone size is given for some rows only: seen once, a few or many times, or a class if the clone is expanded.

TRBV10-3	many	TRBJ2-7	TRBD2	TGTGCCATCAGTGACTCAGGACTAGCCACCGAGCAGTACTTC	CAISDSGLATEQYF
TRBV11-2	.	TRBJ2-5	TRBD2	TGTGCCAGCTGGTACTCCCGTGGTAGCGGGAGAGAGACCCAGCACTTC	CASWYSRGSGRETQHF
TRBV5-4	many	TRBJ2-5	TRBD1	TGTGCCAGCAGCTTGGTCTGGGACAGCGCCCAAGAGACCCAGTACTTC	CASSLVWDSAQETQYF
TRBV29-1	.	TRBJ2-1	.	TGCAGCGTTGAGGGAACACTAGTTCCCGAGTGGAATGAGCTGTTCTTT	CSVEGTLVPEWNELFF
TRBV5-1	.	TRBJ2-1	.	TGCGCCAGCAGCGAGGTCGGGAGCTTCTACAATGAGCAGTTCTTC	CASSEVGSFYNEQFF
TRBV5-4	.	TRBJ1-1	.	TGTGCCAGCAGCTTGGGGGGAATCGGTCAGGGAGCTTTCTTT	CASSLGGIGQGAFF
TRBV6-1	.	TRBJ2-7	.	TGTGCCAGCAGTTACAGGGACGAGCAGCACTTT	CASSYRDEQHF
TRBV14	many	TRBJ2-3	.	TGTGCCAGCAGCCAATTCAGGGGTGGATCGGCAGATACGCAGTATTTT	CASSQFRGGSADTQYF
TRBV28	.	TRBJ2-2	TRBD2	TGTGCCAGCACACCGGGGGCGGGAGGGACCGTGGAGCTGTTTTTT	CASTPGAGGTVELFF
TRBV6-2/TRBV6-3	.	TRBJ1-1	.	TGTGCCAGCAATCAACGGGAGGCGAGGGAGACTGAAGCTTTCTTT	CASNQREARETEAFF
TRBV6-6	.	TRBJ2-2	.	TGTGTCAGCAGCCAGGTCAGGGGTGAGGCGGTCGGGGAGCTGTTTTTT	CVSSQVRGEAVGELFF
TRBV20-1	.	TRBJ1-2	.	TGCAGTGCTAGCACTGCCAGGGGTAACTATGGCTACACCTTC	CSASTARGNYGYTF
TRBV14	.	TRBJ2-3	.	TGTGCCAGCAGCCAAGTTCCGGGAGTCGTCACAGATACGCGGTATTTT	CASSQVPGVVTDTRYF
TRBV28	few	TRBJ2-7	.	TGTGCCAATCGCAATACCCCATCCAGGGGAGAGCAGTACTTC	CANRNTPSRGEQYF
TRBV11-3	once	TRBJ2-4	.	TGTTCCGCCGGGAATCAGGGGCGGGCCAAAAACATTCAGTACTTC	CSAGNQGRAKNIQYF
TRBV4-1	many	TRBJ1-2	.	TGCGCCAGCAGCCCCCAGGACGGAGGCTACACCTTC	CASSPQDGGYTF
TRBV6-6	many	TRBJ1-1	TRBD1	TGTGCCAGCAGTCCGACAGGGAGGGAAGACACTGAAGCTTTCTTT	CASSPTGREDTEAFF
TRBV5-1	.	TRBJ2-1	TRBD2	TGCGCCAGCAGCTCCTCCCATGGGAGCGGGAGGGACTACAATGAGCAGTTCTTC	CASSSSHGSGRDYNEQFF
TRBV11-1	.	TRBJ2-6	.	TGTGCCAGCAGCCCCTCGGGGGCCGGGACCAACGTCCTAACTTTC	CASSPSGAGTNVLTF
TRBV29-1	.	TRBJ2-5	.	TGCGGCGTTGGCTGGGAATGGGAGACCCAGGACTTC	CGVGWEWETQDF
TRBV4-2	.	TRBJ1-4	.	.	CASSADVGTGAEKLSF
TRBV25-1	few	TRBJ2-3	.	TGTGCCAGCAGTTTTTGGCAGTCCTTGTCCGCAGATACGCAGTATTTT	CASSFWQSLSADTQYF
TRBV10-3	many	TRBJ2-1	TRBD1	TGTGCCATCAGGGAGACAGGGGTCAATGAGCAGTTCTTC	CAIRETGVNEQFF